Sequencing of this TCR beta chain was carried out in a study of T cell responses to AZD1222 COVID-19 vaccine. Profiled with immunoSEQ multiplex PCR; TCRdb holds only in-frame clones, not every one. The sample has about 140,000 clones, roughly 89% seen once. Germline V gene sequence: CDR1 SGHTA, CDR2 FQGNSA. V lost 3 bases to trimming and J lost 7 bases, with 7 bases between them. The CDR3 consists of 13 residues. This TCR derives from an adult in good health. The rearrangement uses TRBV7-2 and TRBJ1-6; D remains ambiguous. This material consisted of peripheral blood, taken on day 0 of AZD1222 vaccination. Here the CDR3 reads CASSFSLNSPLHF. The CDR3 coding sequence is TGTGCCAGCAGCTTCTCCCTAAATTCACCCCTCCACTTT. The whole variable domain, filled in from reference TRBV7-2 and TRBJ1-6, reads GAGVSQSPSNKVTEKGKDVELRCDPISGHTALYWYRQSLGQGLEFLIYFQGNSAPDKSGLPSDRFSAERTGGSVSTLTIQRTQQEDSAVYLCASSFSLNSPLHFGNGTRLTVT.